The present T cell receptor beta chain was sequenced within a study of HIV-infected patients and healthy controls. Study observations and caveats: HIV+ repertoires were severely depleted of MAIT alpha-chain CDR3s, unlike healthy controls. CMV-associated CDR3s mostly grew nonsignificantly during therapy, while HIV-associated CDR3s declined significantly.

This clonotype was recorded at least ten times. Its antigen remains unknown. All unsorted peripheral T cells were captured because whole blood was used without fractionation. cDNA was made from 500 ng RNA using alpha and beta constant primers. Using multiplexing indices, alpha and beta chain libraries were generated apart by chain-specific third strand synthesis. The library had 12-nucleotide molecular identifiers formed by two random hexamers joined together. A single record per CDR3 protein comes from TCRdb applying MiXCR to the 5' RACE reads. The sample has approximately 12,000 distinct CDR3 sequences, less than 9.5% seen once; the top ten hold around 20%. Deletions cut 5 bases from V and 7 bases from J, with 9 bases between. The germline V gene has CDR1 LNHNV and CDR2 YYDKDF (reference sequence). CDR3 length equals 12 residues.

This material consisted of blood, taken before antiretroviral therapy. This TCR derives from an adult with HIV infection. The donor label of this sample is uncertain. V gene TRBV15 combines with J gene TRBJ1-5; D might be TRBD1 (5 bases). The CDR3: CATSGGGQPQHF. In DNA, the CDR3 is TGTGCCACCAGCGGGGGTGGCCAGCCCCAGCATTTT.